A single sample gave rise to the 8 T cell receptor beta chains below, sequenced in a study of cytomegalovirus exposure and HLA in healthy donors. In the PCR, 60 Vbeta and 13 Jbeta primers were used. The data were produced by immunoSEQ multiplex PCR, yet TCRdb's version contains in-frame clones alone and is incomplete. There are under 200,000 clones in the sample; about 68% occur only once, and about 1.3% lies in the top ten. The sample comprised PBMCs. These receptors were obtained from a man between 18 and 29 years old in good health and CMV-seronegative.

On this clone: Mismatch with germline at one junction end may stem from a read error. The CDR3 nucleotides read TGTTCCAGCAGCCCCCCAGGATGGGGAGAAGCCCAGCATTTT. Its protein is CSSSPPGWGEAQHF. This chain connects TRBV7-9 to TRBJ1-5; D is ambiguous. Germline CDR1 and CDR2: SEHNR and FQNEAQ (reference sequence). The CDR3 is 14 amino acids.

The chain is built from TRBV9 and TRBJ2-2, with 9 bases lining up with TRBD2. This CDR3 is 17 amino acids long. CDR1 and CDR2 (germline): SGDLS, YYNGEE. Trimming cost V 4 bases and J 2 bases; bases outside gene matches: 9. Written as DNA, the CDR3 is TGTGCCAGCAGCTCCGGCCCGCGGGAGGGAAACACCGGGGAGCTGTTTTTT. It specifies CASSSGPREGNTGELFF.

The chain carries TRBV5-1 and TRBJ2-7; the match to TRBD1 covers 7 bases. This CDR3 is 15 amino acids long. The germline gives CDR1 SGHRS, CDR2 YFSETQ. V shed 2 bases, J shed 0 bases, and the junction held 5 bases outside the gene matches. The CDR3 loop reads CASSLETGRSYEQYF. CDR3 bases: TGCGCCAGCAGCTTAGAGACAGGGCGCTCCTACGAGCAGTACTTC. The whole variable domain, filled in from reference TRBV5-1 and TRBJ2-7, reads KAGVTQTPRYLIKTRGQQVTLSCSPISGHRSVSWYQQTPGQGLQFLFEYFSETQRNKGNFPGRFSGRQFSNSRSEMNVSTLELGDSALYLCASSLETGRSYEQYFGPGTRLTVT.

The chain carries TRBV27 and TRBJ2-7; D is possibly TRBD2 (6 bases). Germline V gene data show CDR1 as MNHEY and CDR2 as SMNVEV (reference sequence). V was clipped by 8 bases and J by 3 bases, with 17 bases between them. The CDR3 runs 14 residues. For the CDR3, the DNA is TGTGCCAGCTCCCGGGCTAGCGCCGACTACGAGCAGTACTTC. This encodes CASSRASADYEQYF.

The J gene is TRBJ2-7, the V gene TRBV6-1; 9 nucleotides match TRBD1. The V gene end was trimmed by 4 bases and the J gene end by 5 bases; junction bases not matched to a gene: 12. This CDR3 has 16 amino acids. CDR1 and CDR2 (germline): MNHNS, SASEGT. DNA of the CDR3: TGTGCCAGCAGTGGCCTGCCGGGACAGGGACGACACGAGCAGTACTTC. It yields the protein CASSGLPGQGRHEQYF.

The CDR3 DNA follows: TGTGCCAGCAGCCCCGGGGCGGGAACGGCCTACGAGCAGTACTTC. Its translation: CASSPGAGTAYEQYF. The J gene is TRBJ2-5, the V gene TRBV11-3; possibly TRBD2 for D (6 bases). Near its end, the DNA agrees better with TRBJ2-7, so the J call may be wrong. CDR3 length: 15 residues. The germline gives CDR1 SGHNT, CDR2 YENEEA.

The CDR3 DNA reads as TGTGCCAGCAGCTGGGCGGGGGTGCGCGGGAGATCAGATACGCAGTATTTT. This translates into CASSWAGVRGRSDTQYF. The chain carries TRBV5-6 and TRBJ2-3, with TRBD2 matching over 7 bases. The V and J ends lost 3 bases and 4 bases, in that order; junction bases with no gene match: 14. The CDR3 covers 17 residues. CDR1 SGHDT and CDR2 YYEEEE come from the germline V gene.

The chain recombines TRBV19 with TRBJ1-2, with 7 bases identical to TRBD1. J lost 8 bases, V lost 2 bases, and 17 bases had no gene match. In germline, CDR1 is LNHDA, CDR2 SQIVND (reference sequence). The CDR3 is made up of 17 amino acids. The CDR3 sequence is CASSISSWQGVGEGYTF. The CDR3 region has the DNA TGTGCCAGTAGTATAAGCAGCTGGCAGGGGGTTGGAGAGGGCTACACCTTC.